This T cell receptor (beta chain) was obtained from a study of beta chain features in type 1 diabetes. As every portion of the isolated RNA was reverse transcribed, the sequencing read expressed TCRB transcripts. Repertoires were generated with immunoSEQ multiplex PCR, while TCRdb's copy carries only in-frame clones and drops some. The data contain 200,000 to 300,000 clones, 14% of them singletons. This clone appeared a few times. Sorted cells reached over 95% purity in every population. This CDR3 spans 14 amino acids. Trimming shortened V by 3 bases and J by 4 bases, and 12 bases separated the two germline ends. Germline lookup yields CDR1 MNHEY and CDR2 SMNVEV (reference sequence).

Input material: naive CD4+ T cells from blood. This clonotype was sampled from a woman between 35 and 50 years old in good health. V and J are TRBV27 and TRBJ1-2; no clear D gene. The CDR3 sequence: CASSFEALGYGYTF. The CDR3 DNA follows: TGTGCCAGCAGTTTTGAGGCTTTGGGCTATGGCTACACCTTC.